Presented here are 2 T cell receptor beta chains from one specimen sequenced in a study of cytomegalovirus exposure and HLA in healthy donors. The study ran its PCR with 60 Vbeta and 13 Jbeta primers. Repertoires were generated with immunoSEQ multiplex PCR, while TCRdb's copy carries only in-frame clones and drops some. In the table there are some 170,000 clones, 81% of which are singletons. Sequencing was carried out using PBMCs. Receptors were obtained from a woman under 30 in good health and CMV-seropositive.

V usage is TRBV5-1 and J usage is TRBJ1-1; D unclear. CDR3 size: 14 residues. CDR1 and CDR2 (germline): SGHRS, YFSETQ. Trimming stripped 4 bases from V and 0 bases from J, with 10 bases between. CDR3 sequence reads: CASSLQVMNTEAFF. The CDR3 nucleotides read TGCGCCAGCAGCCTCCAGGTCATGAACACTGAAGCTTTCTTT.

This sequence joins TRBV18 and TRBJ2-5; 7 bases agree with TRBD2. CDR1 is KGHSH, CDR2 LQKENI, per germline. CDR3 length: 16 amino acids. With V trimmed by 1 base and J by 0 bases, 5 bases remained unmatched. CDR3 bases: TGTGCCAGCTCACCACGTGTCGGGGGGAACCAAGAGACCCAGTACTTC. Translated, it gives CASSPRVGGNQETQYF.